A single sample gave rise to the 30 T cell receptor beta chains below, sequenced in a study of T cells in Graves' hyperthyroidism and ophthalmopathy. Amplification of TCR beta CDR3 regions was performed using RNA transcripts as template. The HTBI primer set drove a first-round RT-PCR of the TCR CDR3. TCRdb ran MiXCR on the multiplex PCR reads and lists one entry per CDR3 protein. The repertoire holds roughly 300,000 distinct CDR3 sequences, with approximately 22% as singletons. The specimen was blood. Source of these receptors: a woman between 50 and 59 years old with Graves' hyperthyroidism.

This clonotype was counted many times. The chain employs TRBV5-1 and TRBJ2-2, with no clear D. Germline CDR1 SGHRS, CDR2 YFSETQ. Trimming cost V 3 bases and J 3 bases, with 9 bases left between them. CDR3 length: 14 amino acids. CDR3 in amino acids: CASSSRSDTGELFF. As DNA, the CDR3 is TGCGCCAGCAGCTCCCGGAGCGACACCGGGGAGCTGTTTTTT.

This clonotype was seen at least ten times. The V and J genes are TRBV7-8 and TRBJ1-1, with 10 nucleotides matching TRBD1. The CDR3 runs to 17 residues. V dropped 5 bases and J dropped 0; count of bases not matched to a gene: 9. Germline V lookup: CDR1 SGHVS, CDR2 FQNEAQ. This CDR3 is CASSLGQGVFLNTEAFF. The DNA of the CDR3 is TGTGCCAGCAGCCTTGGACAGGGGGTTTTCTTGAACACTGAAGCTTTCTTT.

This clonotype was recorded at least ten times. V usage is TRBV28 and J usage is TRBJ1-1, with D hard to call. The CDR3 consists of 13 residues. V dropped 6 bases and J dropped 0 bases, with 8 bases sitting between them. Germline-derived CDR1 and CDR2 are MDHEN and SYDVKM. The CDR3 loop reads CASRVVLNTEAFF. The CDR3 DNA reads TGTGCCAGCAGGGTCGTACTGAACACTGAAGCTTTCTTT.

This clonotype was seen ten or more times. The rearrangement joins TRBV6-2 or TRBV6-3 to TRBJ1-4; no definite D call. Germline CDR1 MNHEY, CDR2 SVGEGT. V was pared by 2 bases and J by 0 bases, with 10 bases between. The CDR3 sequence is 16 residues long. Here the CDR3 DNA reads TGTGCCAGCAGTTACCAACGGAAAACAACTAATGAAAAACTGTTTTTT. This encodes CASSYQRKTTNEKLFF.

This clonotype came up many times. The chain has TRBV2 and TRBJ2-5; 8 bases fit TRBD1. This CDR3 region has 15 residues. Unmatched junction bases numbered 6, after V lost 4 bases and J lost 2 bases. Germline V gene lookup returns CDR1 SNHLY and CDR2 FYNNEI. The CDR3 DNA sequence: TGTGCCAGCAGTGCCGGGACAGGACAACAAGAGACCCAGTACTTC. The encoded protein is CASSAGTGQQETQYF.

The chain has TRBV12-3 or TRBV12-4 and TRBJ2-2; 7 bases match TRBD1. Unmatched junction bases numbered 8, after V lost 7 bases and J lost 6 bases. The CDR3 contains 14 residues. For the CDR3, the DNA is TGTGCCAGCATGAAGGGGGCATTGGCCGGGGAGCTGTTTTTT. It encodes CASMKGALAGELFF.

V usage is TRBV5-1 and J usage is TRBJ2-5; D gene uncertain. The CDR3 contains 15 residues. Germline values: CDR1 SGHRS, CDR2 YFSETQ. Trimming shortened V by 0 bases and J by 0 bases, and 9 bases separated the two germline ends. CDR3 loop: CASSLVLVNQETQYF. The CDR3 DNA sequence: TGCGCCAGCAGCTTGGTTTTGGTCAACCAAGAGACCCAGTACTTC. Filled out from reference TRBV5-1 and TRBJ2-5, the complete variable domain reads KAGVTQTPRYLIKTRGQQVTLSCSPISGHRSVSWYQQTPGQGLQFLFEYFSETQRNKGNFPGRFSGRQFSNSRSEMNVSTLELGDSALYLCASSLVLVNQETQYFGPGTRLLVL.

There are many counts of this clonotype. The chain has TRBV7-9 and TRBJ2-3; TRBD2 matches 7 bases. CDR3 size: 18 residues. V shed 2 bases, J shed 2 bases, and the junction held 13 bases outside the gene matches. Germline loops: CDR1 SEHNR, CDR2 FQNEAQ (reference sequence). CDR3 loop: CASSLRIAGPIITDTQYF. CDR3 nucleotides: TGTGCCAGCAGCTTAAGAATAGCGGGCCCCATTATCACAGATACGCAGTATTTT.

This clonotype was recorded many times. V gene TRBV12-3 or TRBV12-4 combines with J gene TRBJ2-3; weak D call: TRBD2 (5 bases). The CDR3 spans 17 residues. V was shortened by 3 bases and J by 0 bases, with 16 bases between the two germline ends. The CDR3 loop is CASSFSIRGSSTDTQYF. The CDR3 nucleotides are TGTGCCAGCAGTTTCTCTATCCGAGGGAGTAGCACAGATACGCAGTATTTT.

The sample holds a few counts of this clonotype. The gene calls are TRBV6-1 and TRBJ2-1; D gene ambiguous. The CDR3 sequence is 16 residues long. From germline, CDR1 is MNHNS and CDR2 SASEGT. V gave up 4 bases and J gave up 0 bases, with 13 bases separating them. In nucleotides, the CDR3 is TGTGCCAGCAGTGCCGTGACCCCGAGCTCCTACAATGAGCAGTTCTTC. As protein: CASSAVTPSSYNEQFF.

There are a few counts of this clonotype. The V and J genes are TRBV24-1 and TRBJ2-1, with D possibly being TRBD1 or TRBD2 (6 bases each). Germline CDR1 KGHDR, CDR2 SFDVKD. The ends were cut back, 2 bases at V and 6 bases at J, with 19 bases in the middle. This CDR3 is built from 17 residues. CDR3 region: CATSDSLVYGGRNEQFF. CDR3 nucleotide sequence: TGTGCCACCAGTGATTCCCTCGTCTATGGGGGGCGCAATGAGCAGTTCTTC.

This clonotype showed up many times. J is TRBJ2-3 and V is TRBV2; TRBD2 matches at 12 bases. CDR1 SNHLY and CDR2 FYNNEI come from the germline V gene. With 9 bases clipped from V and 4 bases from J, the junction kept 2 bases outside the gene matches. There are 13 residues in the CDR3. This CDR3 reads CASLAGGPDTQYF. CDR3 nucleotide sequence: TGTGCCAGTCTAGCGGGAGGGCCAGATACGCAGTATTTT.

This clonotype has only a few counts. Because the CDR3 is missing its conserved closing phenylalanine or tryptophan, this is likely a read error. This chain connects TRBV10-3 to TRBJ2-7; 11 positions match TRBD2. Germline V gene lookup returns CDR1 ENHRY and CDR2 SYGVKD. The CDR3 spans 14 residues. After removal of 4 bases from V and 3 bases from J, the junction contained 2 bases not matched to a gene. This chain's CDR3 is CAISGGLAVYEQYL. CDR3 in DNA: TGTGCCATCAGTGGGGGACTAGCGGTCTACGAGCAGTACCTC.

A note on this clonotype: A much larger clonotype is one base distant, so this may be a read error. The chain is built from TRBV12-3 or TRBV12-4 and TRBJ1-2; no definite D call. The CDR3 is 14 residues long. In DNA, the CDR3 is TGTGCCAGCGGTTTCTCGGGCCATAACTATGGCTACACCTTC. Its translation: CASGFSGHNYGYTF.

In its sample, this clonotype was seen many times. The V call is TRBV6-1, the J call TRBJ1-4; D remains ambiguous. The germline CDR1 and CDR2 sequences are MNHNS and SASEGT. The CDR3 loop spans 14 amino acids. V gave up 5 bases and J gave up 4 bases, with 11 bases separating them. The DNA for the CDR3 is TGTGCCAGCAGTTACCGGCAGGATAATGAAAAACTGTTTTTT. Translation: CASSYRQDNEKLFF.

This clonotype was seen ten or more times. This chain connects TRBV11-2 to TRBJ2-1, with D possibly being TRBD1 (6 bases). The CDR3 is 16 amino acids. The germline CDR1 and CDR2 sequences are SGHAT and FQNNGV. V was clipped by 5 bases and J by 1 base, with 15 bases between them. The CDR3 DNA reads TGTGCCAGCAGCCCACCCCAAAGGGGGTCCTACAATGAGCAGTTCTTC. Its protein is CASSPPQRGSYNEQFF. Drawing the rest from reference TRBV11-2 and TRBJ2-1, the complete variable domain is EAGVAQSPRYKIIEKRQSVAFWCNPISGHATLYWYQQILGQGPKLLIQFQNNGVVDDSQLPKDRFSAERLKGVDSTLKIQPAKLEDSAVYLCASSPPQRGSYNEQFFGPGTRLTVL.

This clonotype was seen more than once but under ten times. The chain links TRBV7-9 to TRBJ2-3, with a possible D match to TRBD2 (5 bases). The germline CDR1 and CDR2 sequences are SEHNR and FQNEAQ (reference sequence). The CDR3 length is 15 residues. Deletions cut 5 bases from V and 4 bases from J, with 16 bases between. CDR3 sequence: CASSPEGGWSDTQYF. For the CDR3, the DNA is TGTGCCAGCAGCCCAGAAGGAGGTTGGTCAGATACGCAGTATTTT.

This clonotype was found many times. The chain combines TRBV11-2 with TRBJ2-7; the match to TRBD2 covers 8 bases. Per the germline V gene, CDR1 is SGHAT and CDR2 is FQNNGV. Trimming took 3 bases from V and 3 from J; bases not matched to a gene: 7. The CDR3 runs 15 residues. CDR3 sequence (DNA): TGTGCCAGCAGCTTCCAACTAGCGGCTCGCTACGAGCAGTACTTC. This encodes CASSFQLAARYEQYF.

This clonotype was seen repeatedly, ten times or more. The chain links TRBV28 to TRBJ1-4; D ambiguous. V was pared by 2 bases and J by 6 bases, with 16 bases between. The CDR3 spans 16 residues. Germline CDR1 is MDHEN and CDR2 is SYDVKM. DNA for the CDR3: TGTGCCAGCAGTTTAAGGGAATGGTTTAGAGATGAAAAACTGTTTTTT. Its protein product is CASSLREWFRDEKLFF.

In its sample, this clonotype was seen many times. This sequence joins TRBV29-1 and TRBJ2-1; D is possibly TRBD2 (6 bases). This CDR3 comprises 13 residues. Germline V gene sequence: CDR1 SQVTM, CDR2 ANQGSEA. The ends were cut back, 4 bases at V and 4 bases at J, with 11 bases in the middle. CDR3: CSVGVAAYNEQFF. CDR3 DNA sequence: TGCAGCGTTGGGGTAGCGGCATACAATGAGCAGTTCTTC.

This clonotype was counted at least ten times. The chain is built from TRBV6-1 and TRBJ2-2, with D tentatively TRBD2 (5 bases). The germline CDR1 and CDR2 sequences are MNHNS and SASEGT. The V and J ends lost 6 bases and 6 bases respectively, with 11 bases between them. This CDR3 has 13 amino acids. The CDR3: CASSLRTSGELFF. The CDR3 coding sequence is TGTGCCAGCAGCTTGAGGACTTCCGGGGAGCTGTTTTTT.

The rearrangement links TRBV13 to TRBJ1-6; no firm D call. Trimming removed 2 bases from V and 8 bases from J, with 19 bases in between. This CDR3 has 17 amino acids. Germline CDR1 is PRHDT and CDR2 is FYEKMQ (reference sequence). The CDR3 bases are TGTGCCAGCAGCTTACGTAAGATGGGTAACGTGGATTCACCCCTCCACTTT. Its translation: CASSLRKMGNVDSPLHF.

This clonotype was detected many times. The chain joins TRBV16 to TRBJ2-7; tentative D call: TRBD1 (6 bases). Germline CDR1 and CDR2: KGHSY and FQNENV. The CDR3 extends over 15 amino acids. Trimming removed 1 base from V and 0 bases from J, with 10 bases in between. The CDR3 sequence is CASSQLQGDSYEQYF. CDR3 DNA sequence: TGTGCCAGCAGCCAATTACAGGGCGACTCCTACGAGCAGTACTTC.

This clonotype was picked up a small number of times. In nucleotides, the CDR3 is TGCGCCAGCAGTGAAGCGGGAGGGCCCCAAGAGACCCAGTACTTC. It specifies CASSEAGGPQETQYF. The J gene is TRBJ2-5, the V gene TRBV10-1; 10 bases map to TRBD2. CDR3 length: 15 amino acids. J was trimmed by 1 base and V by 3 bases; bases with no gene match: 2. CDR1 WNHNN and CDR2 SYGVQD come from the germline V gene (reference sequence).

The CDR3 region has the DNA TGCGCCAGCAGGAGATGGACAGACTCCTACGAGCAGTACTTC. Translation gives CASRRWTDSYEQYF. The chain is built from TRBV5-1 and TRBJ2-7, with a tentative D call TRBD1 (6 bases). Deletions cut 5 bases from V and 0 bases from J, with 12 bases between. The CDR3 is made up of 14 amino acids. Germline CDR1 is SGHRS and CDR2 is YFSETQ.

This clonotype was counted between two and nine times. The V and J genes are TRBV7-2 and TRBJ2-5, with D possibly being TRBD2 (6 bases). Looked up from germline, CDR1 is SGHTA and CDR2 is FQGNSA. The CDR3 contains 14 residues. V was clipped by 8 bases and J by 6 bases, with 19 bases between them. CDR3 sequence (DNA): TGTGCCAGCGCTGGTCCGGGGGAATTGAAGACCCAGTACTTC. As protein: CASAGPGELKTQYF.

CDR3 protein: CASSLAPGQIVNTIYF. The CDR3 coding sequence is TGCGCCAGCAGCTTGGCTCCCGGACAGATTGTAAACACCATATATTTT. This chain links TRBV5-1 with TRBJ1-3; weak D call: TRBD1 (6 bases). V lost 0 bases and J lost 6, with 16 bases in between. CDR1 is SGHRS and CDR2 is YFSETQ in the germline V gene. CDR3 length equals 16 residues.

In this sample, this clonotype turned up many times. This CDR3 is CASSYGKLNTEAFF. Here the CDR3 DNA reads TGTGCCAGCAGTTACGGGAAATTGAACACTGAAGCTTTCTTT. The chain carries TRBV6-6 and TRBJ1-1, with no clear D. The V gene's germline CDR1 is MNHNY and CDR2 SVGAGI (reference sequence). Trimming removed 2 bases at V and 0 bases at J, with 7 bases between. The CDR3 has 14 residues.

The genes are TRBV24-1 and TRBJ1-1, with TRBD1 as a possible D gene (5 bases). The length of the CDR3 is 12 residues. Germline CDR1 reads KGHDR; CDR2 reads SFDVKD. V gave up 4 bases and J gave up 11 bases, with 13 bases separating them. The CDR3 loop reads CATSDFTGPAFF. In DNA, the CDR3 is TGTGCCACCAGTGACTTCACAGGTCCTGCTTTCTTT.

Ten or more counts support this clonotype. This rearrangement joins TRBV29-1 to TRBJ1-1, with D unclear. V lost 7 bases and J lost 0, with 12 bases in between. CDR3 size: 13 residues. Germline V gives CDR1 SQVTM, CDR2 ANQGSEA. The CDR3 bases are TGCAGCGCTATGCATGGGGTGAACACTGAAGCTTTCTTT. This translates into CSAMHGVNTEAFF.